The rows below give T cell receptor beta chains drawn from one sample of a study of Ad26.COV2.S vaccination and SARS-CoV-2 variants. Measured with immunoSEQ multiplex PCR; TCRdb has only the in-frame clones, and not every one. The table records about 450,000 clones, 89% of them present only once. This sample comprised peripheral blood, obtained in a trial of Ad26.COV2.S vaccine versus placebo. These receptors were obtained from a person between 18 and 60 years old who received the Ad26.COV2.S COVID-19 vaccine or a placebo. The CDR3 runs from the conserved cysteine through the conserved F or W. The D gene is left open where the match is weak. Only some rows state a clone size, as once, few, many or a class for expanded clones.

clone size,V gene,D gene,J gene,CDR3 protein,CDR3 DNA
once,TRBV6-2/TRBV6-3,TRBD1,TRBJ1-2,CASSHYRDRGDYGYTF,TGTGCCAGCAGCCACTACCGGGACAGGGGCGACTATGGCTACACCTTC
.,TRBV18,.,TRBJ1-2,CASSPLPGDGYTF,TGTGCCAGCTCACCTTTGCCAGGGGATGGCTACACCTTC
.,TRBV5-1,TRBD2,TRBJ2-3,CASSRWGLAGLTPDTQYF,TGCGCCAGCAGCCGGTGGGGGCTAGCGGGGTTAACTCCAGATACGCAGTATTTT
.,TRBV6-5,.,TRBJ2-4,CASRIRDPKNIQYF,TGTGCCAGCAGAATTCGGGACCCAAAAAACATTCAGTACTTC
.,TRBV18,.,TRBJ1-5,CASSPPETQPYSNQPQHF,TGTGCCAGCTCACCACCGGAGACCCAGCCCTATAGCAATCAGCCCCAGCATTTT
.,TRBV7-2,TRBD1,TRBJ1-1,CASSLAPGQSTEAFF,TGTGCCAGCAGCTTAGCGCCGGGACAGAGCACTGAAGCTTTCTTT
.,TRBV27,TRBD2,TRBJ2-5,CASSLPEAGGLETQYF,TGTGCCAGCAGTTTGCCGGAGGCGGGAGGGTTAGAGACCCAGTACTTC
.,TRBV15,.,TRBJ1-6,CATSRVTSYNSPLHF,TGTGCCACCAGCAGAGTTACTTCCTATAATTCACCCCTCCACTTT
.,TRBV7-9,.,TRBJ1-4,CASSSWADLNEKLFF,TGTGCCAGCAGCTCTTGGGCGGACCTTAATGAAAAACTGTTTTTT
.,TRBV2,.,TRBJ1-3,CASSVLRVPGNTIYF,TGTGCCAGCAGTGTCCTCAGGGTTCCTGGAAACACCATATATTTT
.,TRBV5-1,.,TRBJ2-5,CASSLGYGAGGETQYF,TGCGCCAGCAGCTTGGGTTACGGGGCAGGCGGGGAGACCCAGTACTTC
.,TRBV19,TRBD1,TRBJ2-2,CASSMVSGGLLGELFF,TGTGCCAGTAGTATGGTCTCAGGGGGCTTATTGGGGGAGCTGTTTTTT
.,TRBV9,.,TRBJ2-3,CASSPRVGDTQYF,TGTGCCAGCAGCCCGCGGGTGGGAGATACGCAGTATTTT
.,TRBV7-2,TRBD1,TRBJ1-5,CASSPMTGANQPQHF,TGTGCCAGCAGCCCCATGACAGGGGCGAATCAGCCCCAGCATTTT
.,TRBV19,TRBD2,TRBJ2-1,CASSILPRSAGEQFF,TGTGCCAGTAGTATCCTCCCCCGTTCAGCGGGGGAGCAGTTCTTC
.,TRBV7-2,.,TRBJ1-5,CASSFKGNGNQPQHF,TGTGCCAGCAGCTTTAAGGGTAACGGCAATCAGCCCCAGCATTTT
.,TRBV4-3,TRBD1,TRBJ2-1,CASSQDLTGTYNEQFF,TGCGCCAGCAGCCAGGATTTGACAGGGACCTACAATGAGCAGTTCTTC